Below, 20 T cell receptor beta chains from the same sample are listed, as sequenced in a study of Ad26.COV2.S vaccination and SARS-CoV-2 variants. Sample treatment: 19 received Ad26.COV2.S at low or high dose, single or two shots; 5 received placebo; per-sample allocation not given. Samples were taken on day 63 after the first vaccine or placebo injection. Clones were read by immunoSEQ multiplex PCR, and TCRdb kept only the in-frame ones, dropping some. This sample carries under 400,000 clones, over 75% of them seen once, and the ten largest clones take about 3.4%. This sample comprised peripheral blood, obtained in a trial of Ad26.COV2.S vaccine versus placebo. These receptors all come from a person aged 18-60 years who received the Ad26.COV2.S COVID-19 vaccine or a placebo.

The V call is TRBV4-3, the J call TRBJ2-7, with 7 bases aligning to TRBD2. This CDR3 has 15 residues. V shed 2 bases, J shed 8 bases, and the junction held 12 bases outside the gene matches. CDR1 is LGHNA, CDR2 YSLEER, per germline. The chain's CDR3 is CASSQSRTSGGKQYF. As DNA, the CDR3 is TGCGCCAGCAGCCAAAGTCGAACTTCGGGAGGTAAGCAGTACTTC.

The chain uses TRBV6-5 and TRBJ1-4; D not resolved. CDR1 and CDR2 (germline): MNHEY, SVGAGI. CDR3 length equals 14 residues. The V end was cut by 4 bases, the J end by 8 bases, with 14 bases between. The CDR3 is CASSSQPAGEKLFF. CDR3 in DNA: TGTGCCAGCAGTTCCCAACCAGCTGGGGAAAAACTGTTTTTT.

J is TRBJ1-3 and V is TRBV5-1, with D unresolved. V lost 4 bases, J lost 1 base, and 12 bases lay in between. The CDR3 is 15 residues long. The germline CDR1 and CDR2 sequences are SGHRS and YFSETQ. The CDR3 sequence: CASSNLGGSGNTIYF. In DNA, the CDR3 is TGCGCCAGCAGCAATCTTGGAGGATCTGGAAACACCATATATTTT.

The chain is built from TRBV25-1 and TRBJ2-3; D not resolved. Germline lookup yields CDR1 MGHDK and CDR2 SYGVNS. There are 13 residues in the CDR3. The V end was cut by 8 bases, the J end by 1 base, with 10 bases between. The CDR3 region is CASSLVGTDTQYF. CDR3 DNA: TGTGCCAGCTCCCTGGTGGGCACAGATACGCAGTATTTT.

The gene calls are TRBV19 and TRBJ2-7; 8 bases fit TRBD1. This CDR3 comprises 18 residues. Germline values: CDR1 LNHDA, CDR2 SQIVND (reference sequence). V shed 0 bases, J shed 3 bases, and the junction held 13 bases outside the gene matches. CDR3 region: CASSIDLVDRGAIYEQYF. In DNA form, the CDR3 reads TGTGCCAGTAGTATAGATCTAGTCGACAGGGGTGCTATCTACGAGCAGTACTTC.

This chain joins TRBV9 and TRBJ2-2, with D possibly matching TRBD1 (5 bases). The CDR3 has 16 residues. CDR1 and CDR2 from the germline V gene are SGDLS and YYNGEE. V was cut by 0 bases and J by 0 bases, with 9 bases left in between. The CDR3 sequence: CASSVEGRANTGELFF. For the CDR3, the DNA is TGTGCCAGCAGCGTAGAGGGCAGGGCGAACACCGGGGAGCTGTTTTTT.

The V gene is TRBV5-1, the J gene TRBJ1-1; TRBD1 agrees at 7 bases. This CDR3 has 13 residues. Germline V gene data show CDR1 as SGHRS and CDR2 as YFSETQ. Unmatched junction bases numbered 1, after V lost 4 bases and J lost 1 base. In DNA, the CDR3 is TGCGCCAGCAGCCGGACAGGGAACACTGAAGCTTTCTTT. It yields the protein CASSRTGNTEAFF.

The chain recombines TRBV7-3 with TRBJ2-4; D is perhaps TRBD2 (5 bases). Between the trimmed V and J ends, which lost 5 bases and 2 bases, there was a span of 10 bases. The CDR3 is 14 residues long. Looked up from germline, CDR1 is SGHTA and CDR2 is FQGTGA. CDR3 sequence: CASSEGNTKNIQYF. The CDR3 coding sequence is TGTGCCAGCAGCGAGGGTAATACCAAAAACATTCAGTACTTC.

This clone was counted once. The chain links TRBV7-9 to TRBJ1-2, with TRBD1 identical over 12 bases. The J segment lost 7 bases and the V segment lost 4 bases, leaving 4 bases of the junction unmatched. The CDR3 length is 14 residues. Germline V gene sequence: CDR1 SEHNR, CDR2 FQNEAQ (reference sequence). CDR3 DNA: TGTGCCAGCAGCTCGGGACAGGGGGCGGCTGGCTACACCTTC. Translation: CASSSGQGAAGYTF.

The chain recombines TRBV4-2 with TRBJ2-3; D call uncertain. In germline, CDR1 is LGHNA, CDR2 YNFKEQ. The CDR3 has 12 amino acids. V was cut by 0 bases and J by 3 bases, with 1 base left in between. The CDR3 region has the DNA TGTGCCAGCAGCCAAGATACAGATACGCAGTATTTT. Protein product: CASSQDTDTQYF.

This chain connects TRBV30 to TRBJ1-1; D gene unclear. CDR1 and CDR2 (germline): GTSNPN, SVGIG (reference sequence). This CDR3 has 16 residues. The ends were cut back, 3 bases at V and 0 bases at J, with 17 bases in the middle. The CDR3 nucleotides read TGTGCCTGGAGACACATGATCGTTTCTATGAACACTGAAGCTTTCTTT. Its protein is CAWRHMIVSMNTEAFF.

The V call is TRBV5-4, the J call TRBJ2-3; TRBD2 agrees at 13 bases. The CDR3 is made up of 16 amino acids. Per germline, CDR1 SGHNT and CDR2 YYREEE (reference sequence). Germline trimming cut 5 bases from V and 7 bases from J; bases unmatched to any gene: 10. The CDR3 region has the DNA TGTGCCAGCAGTGCGGGAACTAGCGGGGGGGCACATACGCAGTATTTT. Amino acid sequence: CASSAGTSGGAHTQYF.

This sequence joins TRBV6-4 and TRBJ2-2; the D gene is possibly TRBD2 (6 bases). The CDR3 length is 15 residues. Deletions cut 0 bases from V and 7 bases from J, with 12 bases between. Germline loops: CDR1 MRHNA, CDR2 SNTAGT. The CDR3 sequence: CASSDSAGHSGELFF. The CDR3 DNA sequence: TGTGCCAGCAGTGACTCCGCGGGGCATAGCGGGGAGCTGTTTTTT.

V gene TRBV7-9 combines with J gene TRBJ2-3, with a possible D match to TRBD1 (6 bases). V shed 5 bases and J shed 1 base, with 19 bases lying between them. Germline CDR1 and CDR2: SEHNR and FQNEAQ (reference sequence). The CDR3 runs 17 residues. The CDR3 region is CASSPMTGLFGTDTQYF. The CDR3 DNA is TGTGCCAGCAGCCCCATGACAGGCCTTTTCGGCACAGATACGCAGTATTTT.

The rearrangement uses TRBV9 and TRBJ1-2, with TRBD1 matching 11 bases. V was clipped by 3 bases and J by 6 bases; unmatched bases: 10. Germline CDR1 and CDR2: SGDLS and YYNGEE. CDR3 length: 16 amino acids. The CDR3 DNA is TGTGCCAGCAGCGCGGATTTCCGGGACAGGGGGAATGGCTACACCTTC. This codes for CASSADFRDRGNGYTF.

The chain recombines TRBV27 with TRBJ2-7; 8 bases line up with TRBD1. CDR3 length: 14 residues. With V trimmed by 8 bases and J by 1 base, 7 bases remained unmatched. Germline V gene sequence: CDR1 MNHEY, CDR2 SMNVEV (reference sequence). This chain's CDR3 is CASGGQDPSYEQYF. The CDR3 nucleotides read TGTGCCAGCGGGGGACAGGATCCTTCCTACGAGCAGTACTTC.

The chain couples TRBV6-1 to TRBJ2-7; maybe TRBD2 (5 bases). The germline CDR1 and CDR2 sequences are MNHNS and SASEGT. Trimming left V 8 bases short and J 7 bases short, with 18 bases between. The length of the CDR3 is 13 residues. CDR3 loop: CASCPGRGWEQYF. The CDR3 region has the DNA TGTGCCAGCTGCCCAGGCCGGGGTTGGGAGCAGTACTTC.

The rearrangement joins TRBV2 to TRBJ2-2, with D possibly matching TRBD2 (5 bases). There are 15 residues in the CDR3. Germline V gives CDR1 SNHLY, CDR2 FYNNEI. V lost 3 bases and J 0 bases, leaving 8 bases between the germline ends. The CDR3 DNA reads as TGTGCCAGCAGTGAGTTGCGGGCGAACACCGGGGAGCTGTTTTTT. It translates to CASSELRANTGELFF.

The chain couples TRBV10-3 to TRBJ2-7; perhaps TRBD2 as D (6 bases). Trimming removed 4 bases at V and 2 bases at J, with 18 bases between. In germline, CDR1 is ENHRY, CDR2 SYGVKD. The CDR3 spans 16 residues. The CDR3 spells CAISGGDGNPTYEQYF. CDR3 sequence (DNA): TGTGCCATCAGTGGGGGGGACGGCAATCCCACCTACGAGCAGTACTTC.

V and J are TRBV10-3 and TRBJ1-5; a weak D match, TRBD1 (5 bases). The CDR3 runs 14 residues. With 8 bases removed from V and 0 bases from J, the gap between germline ends came to 11 bases. Germline CDR1 reads ENHRY; CDR2 reads SYGVKD. In DNA, the CDR3 is TGTGCCATCTCGACAGACCATAGCAATCAGCCCCAGCATTTT. This sequence encodes CAISTDHSNQPQHF.